Each of the 11 T cell receptor beta chains below was sequenced from the same sample in a study of T-cell memory formation after mild COVID-19. TCRdb ran MiXCR on the 5' RACE reads and lists one entry per CDR3 protein. The sample includes about 560,000 distinct CDR3 sequences, roughly 21% of them seen just once. What was sequenced was PBMCs or a T cell subset sorted from them (not recorded which). The receptors derive from an adult woman who had mild COVID-19 (a few samples of this study predate the infection). Cell type and time point are not known.

This clonotype was observed a handful of times. The chain is built from TRBV10-3 and TRBJ2-5; 10 bases match TRBD1. The CDR3 extends over 15 amino acids. Germline trimming cut 2 bases from V and 5 bases from J; bases unmatched to any gene: 5. In germline, CDR1 is ENHRY, CDR2 SYGVKD. CDR3 sequence (DNA): TGTGCCATCAGTGAGGACAGGGGGCGCCGGGAGACCCAGTACTTC. Translating gives CAISEDRGRRETQYF.

The rearrangement uses TRBV9 and TRBJ2-5; TRBD2 is a possible D gene (6 bases). The length of the CDR3 is 15 residues. CDR1 is SGDLS, CDR2 YYNGEE, per germline. V gave up 3 bases and J gave up 5 bases, with 17 bases separating them. Here the CDR3 DNA reads TGTGCCAGCAGCGGGGGCGGAGGGGCCGTCGAGACCCAGTACTTC. Its protein product is CASSGGGGAVETQYF.

The chain has TRBV7-4 and TRBJ1-5; D gene ambiguous. From germline, CDR1 is SGHVT and CDR2 SQSDAQ. V dropped 1 base and J dropped 2 bases, with 9 bases sitting between them. The CDR3 spans 15 residues. CDR3 loop: CASSLVDRGNQPQHF. The DNA for the CDR3 is TGTGCCAGCAGCTTAGTGGATAGGGGCAATCAGCCCCAGCATTTT.

The sample holds a few counts of this clonotype. CDR3: CASIAPGLNQPQHF. Here the CDR3 DNA reads TGTGCCAGCATCGCCCCGGGACTCAATCAGCCCCAGCATTTT. V gene TRBV12-3 or TRBV12-4 combines with J gene TRBJ1-5; the D gene is possibly TRBD1 (5 bases). V gave up 7 bases and J gave up 3 bases, with 13 bases separating them. The CDR3 spans 14 residues.

In this sample, this clonotype turned up a few times. The V call is TRBV27, the J call TRBJ2-7; 8 nucleotides align to TRBD2. Losses at the gene ends were 6 bases for V and 0 bases for J; bases not matched to a gene: 10. The CDR3 sequence is 16 residues long. Germline loops: CDR1 MNHEY, CDR2 SMNVEV (reference sequence). The CDR3 is CASRPGVAGISYEQYF. The CDR3 DNA is TGTGCCAGCAGACCTGGGGTAGCGGGAATCTCCTACGAGCAGTACTTC.

V and J are TRBV6-5 and TRBJ2-1; 10 positions match TRBD2. The length of the CDR3 is 18 residues. The junction had 11 bases not matched to a gene; V was cut back by 6 bases and J by 0 bases. Germline V lookup: CDR1 MNHEY, CDR2 SVGAGI. The CDR3 loop reads CASRDASGSWDSYNEQFF. CDR3 DNA: TGTGCCAGCAGGGATGCTAGCGGGAGCTGGGACTCCTACAATGAGCAGTTCTTC.

This clonotype has just a few counts. This chain uses TRBV7-6 with TRBJ2-1, with D unresolved. The V and J ends lost 2 bases and 5 bases respectively, with 13 bases between them. The CDR3 consists of 15 residues. CDR1 and CDR2 from the germline V gene are SGHVS and FNYEAQ. The CDR3 bases are TGTGCCAGCAGCTTAACGGCAAATATTCACAATGAGCAGTTCTTC. Its translation is CASSLTANIHNEQFF.

The V gene is TRBV5-1, the J gene TRBJ1-6; 7 bases map to TRBD1. This CDR3 comprises 14 residues. CDR1 SGHRS and CDR2 YFSETQ come from the germline V gene. V dropped 4 bases and J dropped 7; count of bases not matched to a gene: 5. In DNA, the CDR3 is TGCGCCAGCAGCCTGGACAGGCCAAATTCACCCCTCCACTTT. It encodes CASSLDRPNSPLHF. The full variable domain, with the rest looked up from reference TRBV5-1 and TRBJ1-6, is KAGVTQTPRYLIKTRGQQVTLSCSPISGHRSVSWYQQTPGQGLQFLFEYFSETQRNKGNFPGRFSGRQFSNSRSEMNVSTLELGDSALYLCASSLDRPNSPLHFGNGTRLTVT.

The genes are TRBV7-2 and TRBJ1-5; D gene unclear. The germline V and J ends were trimmed by 5 bases and 3 bases, with 14 bases remaining between them. This CDR3 comprises 15 residues. CDR1 SGHTA and CDR2 FQGNSA come from the germline V gene. The CDR3 spells CASSPMDGINQPQHF. Written as DNA, the CDR3 is TGTGCCAGCAGCCCCATGGACGGAATCAATCAGCCCCAGCATTTT.

This clonotype came up a few times. This chain uses TRBV24-1 with TRBJ2-2; the D is unclear. The ends were cut back, 4 bases at V and 6 bases at J, with 8 bases in the middle. Germline V gene sequence: CDR1 KGHDR, CDR2 SFDVKD. This CDR3 has 13 amino acids. The CDR3, as DNA: TGTGCCACCAGTGACCCAAGGGCCGGGGAGCTGTTTTTT. This codes for CATSDPRAGELFF.

This clonotype has ten or more counts. V and J are TRBV7-9 and TRBJ2-7; D might be TRBD2 (7 bases). The germline V and J ends were trimmed by 1 base and 4 bases, with 14 bases remaining between them. The CDR3 sequence is 15 residues long. Germline assignment: CDR1 SEHNR and CDR2 FQNEAQ (reference sequence). The CDR3 spells CASSLVAGAGYEQYF. CDR3 nucleotides: TGTGCCAGCAGCTTAGTCGCGGGGGCTGGGTACGAGCAGTACTTC.